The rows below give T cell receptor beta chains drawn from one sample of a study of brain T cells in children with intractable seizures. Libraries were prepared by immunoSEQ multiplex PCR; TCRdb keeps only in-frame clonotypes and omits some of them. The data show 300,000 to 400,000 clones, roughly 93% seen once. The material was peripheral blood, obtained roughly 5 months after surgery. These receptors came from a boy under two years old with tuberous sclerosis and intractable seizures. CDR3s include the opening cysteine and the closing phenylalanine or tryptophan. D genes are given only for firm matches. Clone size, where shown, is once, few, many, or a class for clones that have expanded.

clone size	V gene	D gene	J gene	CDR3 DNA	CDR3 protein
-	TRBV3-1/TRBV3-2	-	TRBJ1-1	TGTGCCAGCAGCCAAGAAGGCGGGGGCGACGGAGCTTTCTTT	CASSQEGGGDGAFF
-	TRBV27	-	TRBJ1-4	TGTGCCAGCAGTGGAGTGGCAAGCGGAAAACTGTTTTTT	CASSGVASGKLFF
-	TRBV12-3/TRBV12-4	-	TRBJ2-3	TGTGCCAGCAGTTTAGTTCTGGAGGATACGCAGTATTTT	CASSLVLEDTQYF
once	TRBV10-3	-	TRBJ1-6	TGTGCCATCGCGAGACTAATTAATTCACCCCTCCACTTT	CAIARLINSPLHF
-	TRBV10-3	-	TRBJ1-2	TGTGCCATCGGGCAAGAGGGAGGCTACACCTTC	CAIGQEGGYTF
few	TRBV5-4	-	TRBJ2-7	TGTGCCAGCAGCTCCTCCCTCTACGAGCAGTACTTC	CASSSSLYEQYF
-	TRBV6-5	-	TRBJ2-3	TGTGCCAGCAGTTACTTGGGGGGCACAGATACGCAGTATTTT	CASSYLGGTDTQYF
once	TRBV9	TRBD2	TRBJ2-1	TGTGCCAGCAGCGTAGCTAGGACTAGCGGGCACCCTAGCGATGAGCAGTTCTTC	CASSVARTSGHPSDEQFF
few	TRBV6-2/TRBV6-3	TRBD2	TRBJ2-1	TGTGCCAGCAGTTACAGGACTAGCGGTTACTTTGAGCAGTTCTTC	CASSYRTSGYFEQFF
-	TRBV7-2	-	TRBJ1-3	TGTGCCAGCAGCTTAGGAGCTGGCCCCCTCTCTGGAAACACCATATATTTT	CASSLGAGPLSGNTIYF
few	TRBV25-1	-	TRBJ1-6	TGTGCCACCGGAGTTAATTCACCCCTCCACTTT	CATGVNSPLHF
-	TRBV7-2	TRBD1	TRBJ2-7	TGTGCCAGCAGCTTAATAACAGGGGCGGACGAGCAGTACTTC	CASSLITGADEQYF
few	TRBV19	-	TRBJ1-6	TGTGCCAGTAGTATAAAGGCCGATTCACCCCTCCACTTT	CASSIKADSPLHF
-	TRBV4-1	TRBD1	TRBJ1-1	TGCGCCAGCAGCCCCGGACAGGGGGTAGCTGAAGCTTTCTTT	CASSPGQGVAEAFF
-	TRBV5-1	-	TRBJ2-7	TGCGCCAGCAGCTTGGGGCAGGGAGTAAACGAGCAGTACTTC	CASSLGQGVNEQYF